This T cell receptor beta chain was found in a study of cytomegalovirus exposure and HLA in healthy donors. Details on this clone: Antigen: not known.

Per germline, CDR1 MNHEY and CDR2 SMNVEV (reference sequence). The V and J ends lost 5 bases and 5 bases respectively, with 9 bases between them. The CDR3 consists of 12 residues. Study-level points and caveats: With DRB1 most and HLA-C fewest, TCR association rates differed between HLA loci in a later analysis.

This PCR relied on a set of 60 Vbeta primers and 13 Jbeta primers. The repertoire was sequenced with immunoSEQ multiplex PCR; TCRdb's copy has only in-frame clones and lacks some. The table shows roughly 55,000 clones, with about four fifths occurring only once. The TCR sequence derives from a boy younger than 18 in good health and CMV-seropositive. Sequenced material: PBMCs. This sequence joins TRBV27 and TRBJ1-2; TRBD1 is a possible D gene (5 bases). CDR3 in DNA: TGTGCCAGCAGTCATGACAGATATGGCTACACCTTC. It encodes CASSHDRYGYTF.